The 14 T cell receptor beta chains presented below share a single source sample, sequenced in a study of spatial heterogeneity in lung cancer. Study results and limitations: Intratumoral expanded alpha and beta TCR counts were found to track tumor mutation counts.

From the 5' RACE reads, TCRdb called clonotypes with MiXCR, one entry per CDR3 protein. The sample holds some 6,300 distinct CDR3 sequences, 1.3% seen once. Time point of the sample: sample taken at primary tumor resection. No cognate antigen is known for these TCRs. The source material was lung tumor tissue, sampled at surgery. The origin of the receptors is a male donor with early-stage non-small cell lung cancer.

This clonotype is labeled medium-sized (0.01 to 0.1%). The chain carries TRBV20-1 and TRBJ2-5, with D perhaps assigned TRBD1 or TRBD2 (5 bases each). This CDR3 has 12 residues. Germline CDR1 DFQATT, CDR2 SNEGSKA (reference sequence). V was cut by 5 bases and J by 1 base, with 8 bases left in between. CDR3 sequence: CSASGPQETQYF. CDR3 in DNA: TGCAGTGCTTCGGGACCCCAAGAGACCCAGTACTTC.

By share, this clonotype ranks as medium-sized (0.01 to 0.1%). The chain has TRBV5-1 and TRBJ2-3; TRBD1 might be the D (5 bases). The ends were cut back, 5 bases at V and 0 bases at J, with 16 bases in the middle. The CDR3 has 16 residues. CDR1 is SGHRS and CDR2 is YFSETQ in the germline V gene. The CDR3 region has the DNA TGCGCCAGCAGTCTGCGACAGACAACGAGCACAGATACGCAGTATTTT. This gives the protein CASSLRQTTSTDTQYF.

This clonotype is classed as medium-sized. The chain links TRBV5-1 to TRBJ2-3, with 8 bases matching TRBD2. Germline CDR1 SGHRS, CDR2 YFSETQ. J was trimmed by 3 bases and V by 2 bases; bases with no gene match: 8. The CDR3 runs to 16 residues. Here the CDR3 reads CASSFSPGGPTDTQYF. The DNA for the CDR3 is TGCGCCAGCAGCTTCAGTCCGGGGGGGCCTACAGATACGCAGTATTTT.

This clonotype was seen many times. The J gene is TRBJ2-7, the V gene TRBV5-1, with 10 bases that match TRBD1. The CDR3 is 14 residues long. V lost 4 bases to trimming and J lost 3 bases; unmatched junction nucleotides: 4. Germline loops: CDR1 SGHRS, CDR2 YFSETQ. CDR3 nucleotides: TGCGCCAGCAGCCGGACAGGGGGAGACTACGAGCAGTACTTC. It encodes CASSRTGGDYEQYF.

This clonotype has ten or more counts. This chain uses TRBV12-3 or TRBV12-4 with TRBJ1-4, with no clear D. V lost 3 bases and J 8 bases, leaving 10 bases between the germline ends. There are 13 residues in the CDR3. DNA of the CDR3: TGTGCCAGCAGTTTTGGAGCCAAAGAAAAACTGTTTTTT. Protein product: CASSFGAKEKLFF.

This clonotype was counted many times. A read error is possible here, since a much larger clone lies one base away. This chain links TRBV20-1 with TRBJ1-2; D is uncertain. There are 12 residues in the CDR3. Deletions cut 7 bases from V and 5 bases from J, with 14 bases between. Germline V gene lookup returns CDR1 DFQATT and CDR2 SNEGSKA (reference sequence). CDR3 sequence reads: CSVTEGAYGYTF. Here the CDR3 DNA reads TGCAGTGTCACAGAGGGTGCATATGGCTACACCTTC.

Within the sample, this clonotype is medium-sized. The chain is built from TRBV29-1 and TRBJ1-1, with 7 bases aligning to TRBD1. The CDR3 consists of 13 residues. Germline lookup yields CDR1 SQVTM and CDR2 ANQGSEA. Losses at the gene ends were 5 bases for V and 6 bases for J; bases not matched to a gene: 9. CDR3 DNA sequence: TGCAGCGTTACAGGGGCACCCTCGGCTGAAGCTTTCTTT. Translation: CSVTGAPSAEAFF.

The table lists this clonotype with many counts. The chain carries TRBV12-3 or TRBV12-4 and TRBJ2-1, with TRBD2 identical over 11 bases. The V segment lost 4 bases and the J segment 7 bases; nucleotides outside the gene matches: 3. CDR3 length: 14 amino acids. The CDR3: CASSSSGGMNEQFF. CDR3 sequence (DNA): TGTGCCAGCAGTTCTAGCGGGGGGATGAATGAGCAGTTCTTC.

Ten or more counts support this clonotype. The rearrangement links TRBV12-3 or TRBV12-4 to TRBJ1-1; D is possibly TRBD1 (5 bases). Deletions cut 2 bases from V and 5 bases from J, with 12 bases between. There are 14 residues in the CDR3. Written as DNA, the CDR3 is TGTGCCAGCAGTTTACGGGAGGGGCGAACTGAAGCTTTCTTT. It specifies CASSLREGRTEAFF.

In this sample, this clonotype is medium-sized (0.01 to 0.1%). In DNA, the CDR3 is TGTGCCAGCAGCCCTCGACTAGCGGGGCGAGGGACCGGGGAGCTGTTTTTT. Translating gives CASSPRLAGRGTGELFF. V is TRBV7-9 and J is TRBJ2-2; the match to TRBD2 covers 11 bases. The germline gives CDR1 SEHNR, CDR2 FQNEAQ (reference sequence). V was pared by 5 bases and J by 5 bases, with 10 bases of the junction left unmatched. The CDR3 covers 17 residues.

This clonotype is labeled medium-sized. The chain combines TRBV20-1 with TRBJ2-1; TRBD2 matches at 14 bases. J gave up 10 bases and V 2 bases, and 7 bases lay outside the gene matches. CDR3 length equals 15 residues. Germline V CDR1 and CDR2: DFQATT, SNEGSKA (reference sequence). The chain's CDR3 is CSARLGLAGGREQFF. In DNA form, the CDR3 reads TGCAGTGCTAGACTCGGACTAGCGGGAGGTCGGGAGCAGTTCTTC.

By proportion, this clonotype is medium-sized. The rearrangement uses TRBV9 and TRBJ2-5; D not resolved. This CDR3 is built from 13 residues. Trimming pared 1 base from V and 1 base from J, leaving 5 bases between. CDR1 and CDR2 (germline): SGDLS, YYNGEE. The CDR3, as DNA: TGTGCCAGCAGCGTAACCACCCAAGAGACCCAGTACTTC. It specifies CASSVTTQETQYF.

This clonotype counts as medium-sized. The chain recombines TRBV5-6 with TRBJ1-2; the match to TRBD1 covers 12 bases. V lost 0 bases and J lost 7; bases outside the gene matches: 10. The CDR3 spans 17 residues. Looked up from germline, CDR1 is SGHDT and CDR2 is YYEEEE. The CDR3 DNA reads TGTGCCAGCAGCTTGGGCAGTCCGGGACAGGGGGCTTTTGGCTACACCTTC. It codes for CASSLGSPGQGAFGYTF.

This clonotype is labeled as medium-sized. This chain links TRBV29-1 with TRBJ2-3; D may be TRBD2 (6 bases). Between the trimmed V and J ends, which lost 7 bases and 3 bases, there was a span of 14 bases. In germline, CDR1 is SQVTM, CDR2 ANQGSEA. This CDR3 contains 13 residues. The CDR3 protein is CSAAPGGTDTQYF. The DNA of the CDR3 is TGCAGCGCTGCACCTGGGGGGACAGATACGCAGTATTTT.